This paragraph reports one TCR beta chain. The data derive from a study of blood T cell repertoires in COVID-19. Whole-study context: From the United States, Italy and Spain came samples of acute and convalescent COVID-19.

Individuals drawn from 24 US areas were roughly 18 to 95 years old. Cohort assignment relied on participant-reported clinical history. The CDR3 runs to 17 residues. The germline gives CDR1 GTSNPN, CDR2 SVGIG (reference sequence). Trimming took off 3 bases at V and 12 bases at J, with 30 bases between the two ends. Per the study methods: Amplifying reference gene primers gave estimates of nucleated cell counts. Profiling relied on immunoSEQ multiplex PCR, and the TCRdb table lists in-frame clones only, not all of them. Clone size and V and J calls were adopted from that table, with D and trimming inferred from the DNA. The sample contains roughly 280,000 clones, around 92% of which appear only once.

Sequenced input: PBMCs or T cells enriched from blood (not recorded which). This chain uses TRBV30 with TRBJ2-1; TRBD2 is a possible D gene (7 bases). This TCR came from a woman in her sixties who had recovered from COVID-19. The CDR3 DNA follows: TGTGCCTGGAGGGAACGGGGTCAGGGGTCTCCGGGAGGCGGGCAGTTCTTC. It translates to CAWRERGQGSPGGGQFF.